This record covers a single T cell receptor beta chain. Its target is not known. The assay was immunoSEQ multiplex PCR, and TCRdb's table has in-frame clones only and misses some. The repertoire holds about 73,000 clones, around 87% seen once, with less than 45% in the top ten. This entry belongs to a study of radiotherapy plus CTLA-4 blockade in lung cancer. Across the whole study: Disease control was present in under 35% of patients, and objective responses in 18%. Whole-study results and caveats: Among blood TCR repertoires after radiotherapy plus ipilimumab, tumor-derived clones expanded. The best prediction of response reportedly came from early blood T cell clone dynamics, with interferon-beta.

V lost 1 base to trimming and J lost 2 bases, with 10 bases between them. The CDR3 length is 14 residues. The germline gives CDR1 SGHDT, CDR2 YYEEEE. Focal radiation plus CTLA-4 blockade with ipilimumab was given to patients with chemo-refractory metastatic non-small-cell lung cancer. V usage is TRBV5-6 and J usage is TRBJ2-7; a weak D match, TRBD1 (5 bases). The receptor comes from a human donor with non-small cell lung cancer that progressed on radiotherapy plus ipilimumab. The material was peripheral blood, obtained from a patient treated with radiotherapy plus ipilimumab. For the CDR3, the DNA is TGTGCCAGCAGCTTGTCAGGGCGGACCTACGAGCAGTACGTC. As protein: CASSLSGRTYEQYV.